The TCR beta chain described here comes from a study of cytomegalovirus exposure and HLA in healthy donors. The J segment lost 0 bases and the V segment lost 3 bases, leaving 16 bases of the junction unmatched. The CDR3 is made up of 20 amino acids. The germline V gene encodes CDR1 MNHNS and CDR2 SASEGT. PCR used 60 Vbeta primers and 13 Jbeta primers. The method was immunoSEQ multiplex PCR; TCRdb's version includes in-frame clones alone and lacks a portion of them. The data contain 150,000 to 200,000 clones, 72% of them singletons. This clonotype was sampled from a human donor in good health. The sample comprised PBMCs. This chain connects TRBV6-1 to TRBJ2-2; 7 bases are a match to TRBD1. This CDR3 is CASSELGTVGTFANTGELFF. The CDR3 DNA follows: TGTGCCAGCAGTGAGCTTGGGACAGTGGGGACGTTCGCGAACACCGGGGAGCTGTTTTTT.